This is a list of T cell receptor beta chains from one sample in a study of early T cells in non-severe SARS-CoV-2 infection. TCRdb reprocessed the 5' RACE reads with MiXCR, giving one entry per CDR3 protein. This sample yields roughly 71,000 distinct CDR3 sequences, of which about 12% are seen a single time; about 5.2% belongs to the top ten. Specimen: whole blood. These receptors were obtained from an adult who was a healthcare worker with PCR-confirmed SARS-CoV-2 infection or an uninfected control (not recorded which). Each CDR3 is given without its conserved first and last residue.

CDR3: ASSSRDGTYEQY; J: TRBJ2-7; V: TRBV7-9
CDR3: ASSDSNWGLELYTEAF; J: TRBJ1-1; V: TRBV6-4
CDR3: ASSRAGTGELF; J: TRBJ2-2; V: TRBV7-2
CDR3: ASSPLAGGPGTGELF; J: TRBJ2-2; V: TRBV6-1
CDR3: ASSQDLGTGQETQY; J: TRBJ2-5; V: TRBV4-3
CDR3: ASSLVSYNEQF; J: TRBJ2-1; V: TRBV11-2
CDR3: ASSVGQGVDSPLH; J: TRBJ1-6; V: TRBV7-9
CDR3: SARMGASYNSPLH; J: TRBJ1-6; V: TRBV20-1
CDR3: ASSYRVGYEQY; J: TRBJ2-7; V: TRBV6-5
CDR3: ASSRTSGRAKAGELF; J: TRBJ2-2; V: TRBV7-3
CDR3: SVAVRNTEAF; J: TRBJ1-1; V: TRBV29-1
CDR3: ASSFQGGGDGELF; J: TRBJ2-2; V: TRBV5-1
CDR3: ASSQDRGTRQY; J: TRBJ2-7; V: TRBV14
CDR3: ASSAEDRVSKDTQY; J: TRBJ2-3; V: TRBV9
CDR3: ASSPLASGWAADTQY; J: TRBJ2-3; V: TRBV12-3/TRBV12-4
CDR3: ASSIARPGGNQPQH; J: TRBJ1-5; V: TRBV19
CDR3: SALVRGVNSYEQY; J: TRBJ2-7; V: TRBV20-1
CDR3: ASSQAGTGGTEAF; J: TRBJ1-1; V: TRBV4-2
CDR3: SARDLSRVGDTEAF; J: TRBJ1-1; V: TRBV20-1
CDR3: ASSRDRINNSPLH; J: TRBJ1-6; V: TRBV2
CDR3: ASSTGGGSSDTQY; J: TRBJ2-3; V: TRBV6-4
CDR3: ASSVVGGADTQY; J: TRBJ2-3; V: TRBV9
CDR3: ASSLDSNQPQH; J: TRBJ1-5; V: TRBV19
CDR3: ASSRIGPYSSYEQY; J: TRBJ2-7; V: TRBV5-1
CDR3: ASSERDSTGELF; J: TRBJ2-2; V: TRBV2
CDR3: ASSSTGGGGELF; J: TRBJ2-2; V: TRBV6-2/TRBV6-3
CDR3: ASSCTKRPGDTQY; J: TRBJ2-3; V: TRBV7-4
CDR3: ASSFLGSGWQGAFYEQY; J: TRBJ2-7; V: TRBV7-9
CDR3: ASSPRQVETQY; J: TRBJ2-5; V: TRBV7-2
CDR3: ASSQGGINTQY; J: TRBJ2-3; V: TRBV3-1
CDR3: ASSDTGSGDIQY; J: TRBJ2-4; V: TRBV25-1
CDR3: ASSPPGQNGNTEAF; J: TRBJ1-1; V: TRBV18
CDR3: ASSQVNQPQH; J: TRBJ1-5; V: TRBV7-9
CDR3: ASIDWKANYGYT; J: TRBJ1-2; V: TRBV7-9
CDR3: ASSQAAGTDSNQPQH; J: TRBJ1-5; V: TRBV23-1
CDR3: ASSGGQGVLF; J: TRBJ1-4; V: TRBV5-4
CDR3: ASSIRTGRAYEQY; J: TRBJ2-7; V: TRBV5-6
CDR3: ASSLVGLSRTDTQY; J: TRBJ2-3; V: TRBV7-9
CDR3: ASSLTPGTIY; J: TRBJ1-3; V: TRBV7-2
CDR3: ASSPRSAGRNEQF; J: TRBJ2-1; V: TRBV18
CDR3: ASSPEQAVTYGYT; J: TRBJ1-2; V: TRBV12-3/TRBV12-4
CDR3: ASSRAVQRLNTGELF; J: TRBJ2-2; V: TRBV7-6
CDR3: SVAAASGQTDTQY; J: TRBJ2-3; V: TRBV29-1
CDR3: ASTLNSDTQY; J: TRBJ2-3; V: TRBV7-9
CDR3: ASRSGPVDTQY; J: TRBJ2-3; V: TRBV2
CDR3: ASGLYRVGEQY; J: TRBJ2-7; V: TRBV12-5
CDR3: ASSFGDITYGQY; J: TRBJ2-7; V: TRBV11-2
CDR3: ASSGTVTGELF; J: TRBJ2-2; V: TRBV5-1
CDR3: ASSLGAARGEQF; J: TRBJ2-1; V: TRBV5-5
CDR3: ASSFNLAGKQY; J: TRBJ2-7; V: TRBV12-3/TRBV12-4